The next 23 T cell receptor beta chains were all read from a single sample in a study of blood T cell repertoires in COVID-19. Here immunoSEQ multiplex PCR was the method, and the copy in TCRdb shows in-frame clones only, minus some. Among 45,000 to 65,000 clones listed, approximately 80% were seen once. Sequenced sample: peripheral blood. These TCRs come from a woman aged 60-75 years with acute or convalescent COVID-19.

The chain links TRBV5-1 to TRBJ2-5; 9 bases line up with TRBD2. Germline V CDR1 and CDR2: SGHRS, YFSETQ. Trimming removed 5 bases from V and 4 bases from J; junction bases left unmatched: 12. CDR3 size: 16 residues. The CDR3 loop is CASSHGRGGRLETQYF. Here the CDR3 DNA reads TGCGCCAGCAGTCATGGGCGGGGGGGCCGGTTAGAGACCCAGTACTTC.

The chain carries TRBV7-9 and TRBJ1-3, with D possibly TRBD1 on 6 matching bases. In germline, CDR1 is SEHNR, CDR2 FQNEAQ (reference sequence). V was cut by 4 bases and J by 0 bases, with 13 bases left in between. The CDR3 sequence is 16 residues long. CDR3 DNA: TGTGCCAGCAGCTCCTTAGGACAGACCTCTGGAAACACCATATATTTT. Protein: CASSSLGQTSGNTIYF.

This chain uses TRBV6-6 with TRBJ1-6; no definite D call. CDR3 size: 14 residues. Per the germline V gene, CDR1 is MNHNY and CDR2 is SVGAGI (reference sequence). V was clipped by 7 bases and J by 8 bases, with 15 bases between them. DNA for the CDR3: TGTGCCAGCACCCTAGCTGGGTGGGATTCACCCCTCCACTTT. Translation: CASTLAGWDSPLHF.

The genes are TRBV24-1 and TRBJ2-7, with 8 bases aligning to TRBD1. Germline CDR1 reads KGHDR; CDR2 reads SFDVKD. The CDR3 covers 12 residues. Trimming took 7 bases from V and 6 from J; bases not matched to a gene: 4. Here the CDR3 reads CATRGQGVEQYF. The CDR3, as DNA: TGTGCCACCAGAGGACAGGGTGTCGAGCAGTACTTC.

A single count supports this clone. The chain joins TRBV5-4 to TRBJ1-3; 12 bases match TRBD1. Germline V gene data show CDR1 as SGHNT and CDR2 as YYREEE (reference sequence). Trimming removed 0 bases from V and 4 bases from J; junction bases left unmatched: 2. This CDR3 has 16 amino acids. The CDR3, as DNA: TGTGCCAGCAGCTTGGCGGGACAGGGGGCCGGAAACACCATATATTTT. Translating gives CASSLAGQGAGNTIYF. The full variable domain, its missing parts supplied by reference TRBV5-4 and TRBJ1-3, is ETGVTQSPTHLIKTRGQQVTLRCSSQSGHNTVSWYQQALGQGPQFIFQYYREEENGRGNFPPRFSGLQFPNYSSELNVNALELDDSALYLCASSLAGQGAGNTIYFGEGSWLTVV.

This chain connects TRBV19 to TRBJ2-3; D is uncertain. V dropped 4 bases and J dropped 4 bases, with 12 bases sitting between them. Looked up from germline, CDR1 is LNHDA and CDR2 is SQIVND (reference sequence). This CDR3 is 14 amino acids long. The CDR3 nucleotides read TGTGCCAGTAGTACCCCCGACACCGCAGATACGCAGTATTTT. The encoded protein is CASSTPDTADTQYF.

The chain recombines TRBV4-1 with TRBJ2-1, with 8 bases that match TRBD2. The CDR3 totals 15 residues. CDR1 is MGHRA, CDR2 YSYEKL, per germline. The V segment lost 2 bases and the J segment 7 bases; nucleotides outside the gene matches: 7. The CDR3 nucleotides are TGCGCCAGCAGCCAAAGCCCTAGCGGGTTTAATGAGCAGTTCTTC. Translated, it gives CASSQSPSGFNEQFF.

Turning to this clone: At one end the junction does not follow the germline gene, possibly because of a read error. This CDR3 reads CASRQGARGTQYF. CDR3 DNA sequence: TGTGCCAGCAGACAAGGGGCCCGGGGGACCCAGTACTTC. J is TRBJ2-5 and V is TRBV3-1 (or the pseudogene TRBV3-2); D possibly matches TRBD1 or TRBD2 (5 bases each). Germline CDR1 reads LGHDT; CDR2 reads YNNKEL (reference sequence). The CDR3 is made up of 13 amino acids.

The chain carries TRBV5-1 and TRBJ2-7; D might be TRBD2 (6 bases). The CDR3 consists of 12 residues. In germline, CDR1 is SGHRS, CDR2 YFSETQ. V lost 4 bases and J lost 4, with 9 bases in between. In nucleotides, the CDR3 is TGCGCCAGCAGCGCGGGGACTTACGAGCAGTACTTC. This codes for CASSAGTYEQYF.

The genes are TRBV6-5 and TRBJ2-7, with 7 bases matching TRBD2. Germline V gives CDR1 MNHEY, CDR2 SVGAGI. There are 16 residues in the CDR3. J was trimmed by 2 bases and V by 0 bases; bases with no gene match: 7. The CDR3 DNA is TGTGCCAGCAGTTACTCTTCGGGAGGATTTACCTACGAGCAGTACTTC. Protein: CASSYSSGGFTYEQYF.

The gene calls are TRBV4-1 and TRBJ1-1; 7 positions agree with TRBD1. J was trimmed by 7 bases and V by 6 bases; bases with no gene match: 8. The CDR3 runs 13 residues. CDR1 and CDR2 (germline): MGHRA, YSYEKL. This CDR3 is CASSQPGQYEAFF. The CDR3 bases are TGCGCCAGCAGTCAACCGGGACAGTATGAAGCTTTCTTT.

The rearrangement links TRBV11-2 to TRBJ2-5; 8 bases match TRBD1. CDR3 length equals 13 residues. Germline values: CDR1 SGHAT, CDR2 FQNNGV. The J segment lost 4 bases and the V segment lost 6 bases, leaving 4 bases of the junction unmatched. In DNA form, the CDR3 reads TGTGCCAGCAGACGAACAGGGGGAGAGACCCAGTACTTC. This gives the protein CASRRTGGETQYF.

The V gene is TRBV6-2 or TRBV6-3, the J gene TRBJ2-7; D remains unclear. Trimming pared 0 bases from V and 2 bases from J, leaving 14 bases between. The CDR3 extends over 16 amino acids. Per germline, CDR1 MNHEY and CDR2 SVGEGT. CDR3 amino acids: CASSYSPRSPAYEQYF. The CDR3 coding sequence is TGTGCCAGCAGTTACTCCCCCCGGTCTCCCGCCTACGAGCAGTACTTC.

This clone was counted only a few times. This rearrangement joins TRBV6-2 or TRBV6-3 to TRBJ2-7; 7 bases match TRBD2. The CDR3 covers 11 residues. J lost 9 bases, V lost 5 bases, and 4 bases had no gene match. Germline V lookup: CDR1 MNHEY, CDR2 SVGEGT. CDR3 protein: CASSPAGRQYF. DNA of the CDR3: TGTGCCAGCAGTCCAGCGGGAAGGCAGTACTTC.

CDR3 sequence: CASGLYDEQFF. Written as DNA, the CDR3 is TGTGCCAGCGGGCTATACGATGAGCAGTTCTTC. The J gene is TRBJ2-1, the V gene TRBV12-3 or TRBV12-4, with D unclear. The V end lost 8 bases, the J end lost 8 bases, and 10 bases lay between the germline ends. CDR3 length: 11 amino acids.

This clone was detected only once. CDR3 residues: CASTPGTGDTEAFF. In nucleotides, the CDR3 is TGTGCCAGCACCCCAGGGACAGGGGACACTGAAGCTTTCTTT. The genes are TRBV4-2 and TRBJ1-1, with 10 bases matching TRBD1. In germline, CDR1 is LGHNA, CDR2 YNFKEQ. Losses at the gene ends were 7 bases for V and 3 bases for J; bases not matched to a gene: 5. There are 14 residues in the CDR3.

Concerning this clone: Other nucleotide sequences from this sample produce the same CDR3. The chain carries TRBV5-4 and TRBJ2-7; the match to TRBD1 covers 7 bases. Germline V lookup: CDR1 SGHNT, CDR2 YYREEE (reference sequence). Trimming removed 5 bases from V and 1 base from J; junction bases left unmatched: 6. There are 14 residues in the CDR3. CDR3 in amino acids: CASSPGTVSYEQYF. The DNA for the CDR3 is TGTGCCAGCAGTCCCGGGACAGTTTCCTACGAGCAGTACTTC. Full variable domain (outside the CDR3, taken from reference TRBV5-4 and TRBJ2-7): ETGVTQSPTHLIKTRGQQVTLRCSSQSGHNTVSWYQQALGQGPQFIFQYYREEENGRGNFPPRFSGLQFPNYSSELNVNALELDDSALYLCASSPGTVSYEQYFGPGTRLTVT.

This rearrangement joins TRBV5-5 to TRBJ2-6; D is possibly TRBD1 (6 bases). With 3 bases removed from V and 0 bases from J, the gap between germline ends came to 10 bases. Germline-derived CDR1 and CDR2 are SGHKS and YYEKEE (reference sequence). The CDR3 sequence is 16 residues long. CDR3 sequence (DNA): TGTGCCAGCAGCTCCGGGACACCCTCTGGGGCCAACGTCCTGACTTTC. Encoded protein: CASSSGTPSGANVLTF.

This clone has just a few counts. This specimen includes other DNA sequences encoding the same CDR3. The rearrangement uses TRBV11-3 and TRBJ2-1; tentatively, D is TRBD2 (5 bases). Germline V gives CDR1 SGHNT, CDR2 YENEEA. The CDR3 spans 15 residues. V lost 1 base, J lost 0 bases, and 7 bases lay in between. The chain's CDR3 is CASSLGGSSYNEQFF. DNA of the CDR3: TGTGCCAGCAGCTTAGGAGGGAGCTCCTACAATGAGCAGTTCTTC.

The V call is TRBV12-3 or TRBV12-4, the J call TRBJ1-3; D call uncertain. The CDR3 contains 11 residues. V lost 5 bases, J lost 3 bases, and 2 bases lay in between. This chain's CDR3 is CASSHGNTIYF. CDR3 nucleotides: TGTGCCAGCAGTCATGGAAACACCATATATTTT.

V and J are TRBV12-2 and TRBJ2-1; whether TRBD2, the table's D call, matches the DNA was not checked. TRBV12-2 is a pseudogene. The CDR3 length is 17 residues. This CDR3 is CASRLGTSGSSYNEQFF. In DNA form, the CDR3 reads TGTGCAAGTCGCTTAGGGACTAGCGGGAGCTCCTACAATGAGCAGTTCTTC.

The rearrangement joins TRBV4-2 to TRBJ1-1; 9 positions agree with TRBD1. J gave up 11 bases and V 9 bases, and 13 bases lay outside the gene matches. CDR1 and CDR2 from the germline V gene are LGHNA and YNFKEQ. This CDR3 comprises 13 residues. DNA for the CDR3: TGTGCCAGAAACAGGGGGCGAGTATGGTTGGCTTTCTTT. This encodes CARNRGRVWLAFF.

This chain links TRBV28 with TRBJ1-2, with 9 nucleotides matching TRBD1. Per the germline V gene, CDR1 is MDHEN and CDR2 is SYDVKM. There are 16 residues in the CDR3. Trimming removed 7 bases from V and 4 bases from J; junction bases left unmatched: 13. CDR3 nucleotides: TGTGCCAGCACCTCCGTCGGACAGGGGTGGCTCTATGGCTACACCTTC. Protein sequence: CASTSVGQGWLYGYTF.